The T cell receptor (beta chain) under discussion was sequenced for a study of T cells in Graves' hyperthyroidism and ophthalmopathy. This clonotype was found a few times. Its cognate antigen is unknown. The CDR3 loop spans 13 amino acids. V lost 5 bases and J lost 6, with 14 bases in between. Germline CDR1 reads SGHDN; CDR2 reads FVKESK. Study-level points and caveats: Researchers found most expanded thyroid clonotypes above 0.001 in blood as well.

Template material for amplifying TCR beta CDR3 regions consisted of RNA transcripts. A set of HTBI primers served as the primers for a first-round RT-PCR of the TCR CDR3. Each CDR3 protein gets one entry after TCRdb re-called the multiplex PCR reads with MiXCR. The sample holds some 530,000 distinct CDR3 sequences, 22% seen once. This TCR was recovered from a woman aged 70 to 79 with Graves' ophthalmopathy. This chain uses TRBV14 with TRBJ2-7; D unresolved. The sample comprised blood. CDR3 nucleotides: TGTGCCAGCAGCTACGGTCATGGGCTCGAGCAGTACTTC. Translation: CASSYGHGLEQYF.